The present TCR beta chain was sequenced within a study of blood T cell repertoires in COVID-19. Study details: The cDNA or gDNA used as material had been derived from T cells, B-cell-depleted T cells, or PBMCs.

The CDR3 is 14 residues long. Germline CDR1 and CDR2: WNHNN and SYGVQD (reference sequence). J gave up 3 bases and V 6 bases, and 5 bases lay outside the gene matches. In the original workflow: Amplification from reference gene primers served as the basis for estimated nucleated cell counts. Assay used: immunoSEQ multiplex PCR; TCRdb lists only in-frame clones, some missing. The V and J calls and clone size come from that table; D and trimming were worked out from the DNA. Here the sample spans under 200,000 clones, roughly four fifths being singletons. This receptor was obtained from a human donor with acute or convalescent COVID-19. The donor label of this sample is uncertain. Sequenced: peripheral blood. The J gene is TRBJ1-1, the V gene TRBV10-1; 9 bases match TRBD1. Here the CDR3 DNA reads TGCGCCAGCAGCCCACAGGGGGCCTACACTGAAGCTTTCTTT. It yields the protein CASSPQGAYTEAFF.